This TCR beta chain derives from a study of cytomegalovirus exposure and HLA in healthy donors. The germline V gene encodes CDR1 MDHEN and CDR2 SYDVKM. V lost 3 bases, J lost 0 bases, and 17 bases lay in between. The CDR3 contains 17 residues. This clone was counted a few times. PCR was performed using 60 Vbeta and 13 Jbeta primers. Data came from immunoSEQ multiplex PCR; TCRdb stores just in-frame clones and leaves some out. Of some 170,000 clones in the sample, approximately 80% were seen once. What was sequenced was PBMCs. The chain links TRBV28 to TRBJ1-1; tentative D call: TRBD1 (5 bases). This receptor was obtained from a man aged 25-40 years in good health and CMV-seronegative. This CDR3 reads CASSFPVMDILNTEAFF. The CDR3 coding sequence is TGTGCCAGCAGTTTTCCTGTAATGGACATATTGAACACTGAAGCTTTCTTT.